The next 21 T cell receptor beta chains were all read from a single sample in a study of vaccination effects on CD4 cells after COVID-19. Their recognized antigens are unknown. This table comes from immunoSEQ multiplex PCR, and its TCRdb copy is limited to in-frame clones, with some not included. The sample has about 76,000 clones; approximately 80% are singletons. The culture ran for 9 to 11 days, and then CD4+ T cells were isolated. This material consisted of CD4+ T cells from PBMCs cultured without peptide, taken before COVID-19 vaccination. Every receptor here comes from a human donor who received a COVID-19 vaccine.

This clone showed up just a few times. The chain is built from TRBV29-1 and TRBJ1-4; possibly TRBD1 for D (5 bases). The CDR3 length is 13 residues. Per the germline V gene, CDR1 is SQVTM and CDR2 is ANQGSEA. Trimming removed 4 bases at V and 3 bases at J, with 9 bases between. CDR3 sequence (DNA): TGCAGCGTTGCTGGGGCGCCTAATGAAAAACTGTTTTTT. It specifies CSVAGAPNEKLFF.

The chain recombines TRBV21-1 with TRBJ2-7; TRBD2, the table's D call, lacks a check against the DNA. TRBV21-1 is labeled a pseudogene. The CDR3 spans 12 residues. CDR3 DNA sequence: TGTGCCAGCAGCAAGAAGCCCTACGAGCAGTACGTC. Its protein product is CASSKKPYEQYV.

The rearrangement joins TRBV7-9 to TRBJ2-5, with a weak D call TRBD1 (6 bases). The CDR3 has 13 residues. V was clipped by 3 bases and J by 6 bases, with 11 bases between them. The V gene's germline CDR1 is SEHNR and CDR2 FQNEAQ (reference sequence). The CDR3 region is CASSLGHRKTQYF. The CDR3, as DNA: TGTGCCAGCAGCTTGGGACATAGAAAGACCCAGTACTTC.

In DNA, the CDR3 is TGTGCCCCAATCTTCGGAGGGAGGGGCAATCAGCCCCAGCATTTT. Amino acids: CAPIFGGRGNQPQHF. The chain uses TRBV24-1 and TRBJ1-5; D is unclear. The V end lost 12 bases, the J end lost 2 bases, and 19 bases lay between the germline ends. The CDR3 contains 15 residues. Per the germline V gene, CDR1 is KGHDR and CDR2 is SFDVKD.

The chain carries TRBV30 and TRBJ1-6, with D unclear. The ends were cut back, 3 bases at V and 0 bases at J, with 30 bases in the middle. From germline, CDR1 is GTSNPN and CDR2 SVGIG (reference sequence). This CDR3 comprises 22 residues. The CDR3 nucleotides read TGTGCCTGGAGCCGACCCGTTAGAAGCGAAAAACGTCTGAGCTCCTATAATTCACCCCTCCACTTT. This codes for CAWSRPVRSEKRLSSYNSPLHF.

This chain joins TRBV24-1 and TRBJ1-6; no clear D. The germline V gene has CDR1 KGHDR and CDR2 SFDVKD. This CDR3 is 14 amino acids long. V was pared by 4 bases and J by 3 bases, with 6 bases between. CDR3 coding DNA: TGTGCCACCAGTGACGCACGCTATAATTCACCCCTCCACTTT. As protein: CATSDARYNSPLHF.

CDR3 region: CASSHIDRGNTGELFF. In DNA form, the CDR3 reads TGTGCCAGCAGCCATATCGACAGGGGGAACACCGGGGAGCTGTTTTTT. The V call is TRBV5-6, the J call TRBJ2-2; 8 nucleotides line up with TRBD1. This CDR3 region has 16 residues. With V trimmed by 4 bases and J by 1 base, 6 bases remained unmatched. Germline V gene sequence: CDR1 SGHDT, CDR2 YYEEEE.

This clone was seen a few times. This rearrangement joins TRBV7-9 to TRBJ1-1; 10 nucleotides agree with TRBD1. Trimming removed 4 bases from V and 4 bases from J; junction bases left unmatched: 12. CDR1 is SEHNR and CDR2 is FQNEAQ in the germline V gene (reference sequence). The CDR3 totals 17 residues. The CDR3 DNA follows: TGTGCCAGCAGCTCGGACAGGGGGTGGTTTTCGGGCACTGAAGCTTTCTTT. Translating gives CASSSDRGWFSGTEAFF.

The chain is built from TRBV7-3 and TRBJ1-6; no clear D. There are 12 residues in the CDR3. Looked up from germline, CDR1 is SGHTA and CDR2 is FQGTGA. V was trimmed by 5 bases and J by 7 bases, leaving 6 bases between them. The CDR3 loop reads CASSQGNSPLHF. CDR3 in DNA: TGTGCCAGCAGCCAAGGAAATTCACCCCTCCACTTT.

V gene TRBV7-2 combines with J gene TRBJ1-4; TRBD1 is a possible D gene (5 bases). Germline loops: CDR1 SGHTA, CDR2 FQGNSA. The CDR3 length is 16 residues. Trimming stripped 5 bases from V and 0 bases from J, with 13 bases between. The CDR3 DNA sequence: TGTGCCAGCAGCGCCCGCCCGGGGGCAACTAATGAAAAACTGTTTTTT. The encoded protein is CASSARPGATNEKLFF.

The V gene is TRBV21-1, the J gene TRBJ1-5. TRBV21-1 is tagged as a pseudogene. CDR3 length: 16 amino acids. Written as DNA, the CDR3 is TGTGCCAGCAGCAAAGGGCGGGCGGTTAGCAATCAGCCCCAGCATTTT. As protein: CASSKGRAVSNQPQHF.

The chain recombines TRBV7-2 with TRBJ2-4, with D perhaps matching TRBD1 (6 bases). The CDR3 sequence is 13 residues long. Germline loops: CDR1 SGHTA, CDR2 FQGNSA. The ends were cut back, 5 bases at V and 8 bases at J, with 13 bases in the middle. Here the CDR3 reads CASSRGHQDIQYF. DNA of the CDR3: TGTGCCAGCAGCCGGGGACATCAGGACATTCAGTACTTC.

The rearrangement joins TRBV3-1 (or the pseudogene TRBV3-2) to TRBJ2-5; D gene unclear. Trimming removed 4 bases at V and 1 base at J, with 4 bases between. This CDR3 spans 12 amino acids. The germline V gene encodes CDR1 LGHDT and CDR2 YNNKEL (reference sequence). CDR3 amino acids: CASSRLQETQYF. In DNA, the CDR3 is TGTGCCAGCAGCCGTCTCCAAGAGACCCAGTACTTC.

The chain links TRBV7-2 to TRBJ2-5; D might be TRBD2 (5 bases). CDR3 size: 11 residues. Germline assignment: CDR1 SGHTA and CDR2 FQGNSA. Trimming stripped 5 bases from V and 5 bases from J, with 6 bases between. CDR3 bases: TGTGCCAGCAGCCCGGGGGAGACCCAGTACTTC. Translated, it gives CASSPGETQYF.

CDR3 in DNA: TGTGCCAGCAGCCGGAGACTAGCGGGGGAAGAGACCCAGTACTTC. Its translation: CASSRRLAGEETQYF. The chain combines TRBV11-2 with TRBJ2-5, with 12 nucleotides matching TRBD2. The CDR3 length is 15 residues. V was clipped by 5 bases and J by 3 bases; unmatched bases: 4. The germline V gene has CDR1 SGHAT and CDR2 FQNNGV.

The V gene is TRBV6-2 or TRBV6-3, the J gene TRBJ2-2; TRBD1 agrees at 7 bases. The trim removed 5 bases at V and 2 bases at J, leaving 11 bases unmatched. The CDR3 has 17 amino acids. Germline V lookup: CDR1 MNHEY, CDR2 SVGEGT. The CDR3 spells CASSPTGRQGNTGELFF. As DNA, the CDR3 is TGTGCCAGCAGTCCGACCGGGCGACAGGGCAACACCGGGGAGCTGTTTTTT.

This clone was seen a single time. The chain has TRBV7-3 and TRBJ2-5, with D perhaps TRBD2 (6 bases). CDR1 and CDR2 (germline): SGHTA, FQGTGA. V lost 0 bases and J lost 5, with 13 bases in between. CDR3 length equals 15 residues. CDR3 amino acids: CASSLTPSGVETQYF. The CDR3 nucleotides are TGTGCCAGCAGCTTAACCCCCTCGGGGGTGGAGACCCAGTACTTC.

The V gene is TRBV13, the J gene TRBJ2-2; the match to TRBD2 covers 7 bases. Germline CDR1 and CDR2: PRHDT and FYEKMQ (reference sequence). This CDR3 is 15 amino acids long. After removal of 3 bases from V and 6 bases from J, the junction contained 7 bases not matched to a gene. The CDR3 is CASSFGGTTSGELFF. CDR3 nucleotides: TGTGCCAGCAGCTTCGGGGGGACCACTTCCGGGGAGCTGTTTTTT. The whole variable domain, filled in from reference TRBV13 and TRBJ2-2, reads AAGVIQSPRHLIKEKRETATLKCYPIPRHDTVYWYQQGPGQDPQFLISFYEKMQSDKGSIPDRFSAQQFSDYHSELNMSSLELGDSALYFCASSFGGTTSGELFFGEGSRLTVL.

This clone was found once. The V call is TRBV29-1, the J call TRBJ2-1, with 10 bases lining up with TRBD1. The CDR3 is 15 residues long. V was pared by 5 bases and J by 2 bases, with 6 bases of the junction left unmatched. Germline V gene lookup returns CDR1 SQVTM and CDR2 ANQGSEA. For the CDR3, the DNA is TGCAGCGTTATCCCAGGGACAGGGGCCTACAATGAGCAGTTCTTC. It codes for CSVIPGTGAYNEQFF.

This clone was observed a single time. This chain connects TRBV5-5 to TRBJ1-1; 10 nucleotides line up with TRBD1. With V trimmed by 4 bases and J by 0 bases, 12 bases remained unmatched. The CDR3 spans 18 residues. Germline values: CDR1 SGHKS, CDR2 YYEKEE (reference sequence). The chain's CDR3 is CASSMGQGRGGVNTEAFF. The CDR3 DNA follows: TGTGCCAGCAGCATGGGACAGGGGCGCGGGGGGGTGAACACTGAAGCTTTCTTT.

The chain carries TRBV7-9 and TRBJ1-1; D call uncertain. Per the germline V gene, CDR1 is SEHNR and CDR2 is FQNEAQ (reference sequence). The CDR3 consists of 15 residues. V was cut by 0 bases and J by 1 base, with 9 bases left in between. The CDR3 DNA sequence: TGTGCCAGCAGCTTAGCGAACCAGTGGAACACTGAAGCTTTCTTT. This gives the protein CASSLANQWNTEAFF.